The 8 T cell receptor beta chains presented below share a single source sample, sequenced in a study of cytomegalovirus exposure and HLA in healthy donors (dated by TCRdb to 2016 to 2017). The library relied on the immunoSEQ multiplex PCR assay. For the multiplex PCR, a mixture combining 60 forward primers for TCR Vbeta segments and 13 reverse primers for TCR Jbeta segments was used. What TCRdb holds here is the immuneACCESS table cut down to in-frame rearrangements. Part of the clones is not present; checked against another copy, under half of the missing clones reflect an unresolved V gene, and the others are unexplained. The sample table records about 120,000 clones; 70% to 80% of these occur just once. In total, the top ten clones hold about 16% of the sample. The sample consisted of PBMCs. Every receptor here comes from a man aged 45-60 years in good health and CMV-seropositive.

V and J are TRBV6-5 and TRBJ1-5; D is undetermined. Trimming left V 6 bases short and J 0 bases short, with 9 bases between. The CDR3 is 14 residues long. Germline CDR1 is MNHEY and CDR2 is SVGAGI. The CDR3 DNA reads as TGTGCCAGCAGCCTTGCGGATAGCAATCAGCCCCAGCATTTT. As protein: CASSLADSNQPQHF.

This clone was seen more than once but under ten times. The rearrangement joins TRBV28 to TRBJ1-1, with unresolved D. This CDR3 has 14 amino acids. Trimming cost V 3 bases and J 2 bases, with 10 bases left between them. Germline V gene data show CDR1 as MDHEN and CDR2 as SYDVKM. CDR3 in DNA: TGTGCCAGCAGTTTGTACATACTAAACACTGAAGCTTTCTTT. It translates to CASSLYILNTEAFF.

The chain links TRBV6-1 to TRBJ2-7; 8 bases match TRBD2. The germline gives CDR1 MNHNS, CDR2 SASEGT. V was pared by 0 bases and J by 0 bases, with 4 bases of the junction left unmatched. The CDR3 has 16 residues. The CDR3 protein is CASSEATSGNSYEQYF. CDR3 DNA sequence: TGTGCCAGCAGTGAAGCAACTAGCGGAAACTCCTACGAGCAGTACTTC.

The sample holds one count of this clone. For the CDR3, the DNA is TGTGCCAGCACAATTAGATTCGCCGGGGAGCTGTTTTTT. Amino acids: CASTIRFAGELFF. The V call is TRBV2, the J call TRBJ2-2; D remains ambiguous. V lost 7 bases, J lost 6 bases, and 12 bases lay in between. Per germline, CDR1 SNHLY and CDR2 FYNNEI. The CDR3 spans 13 residues.

The chain's CDR3 is CASSVVPGANVLTF. The CDR3 coding sequence is TGTGCCAGCAGCGTAGTCCCAGGGGCCAACGTCCTGACTTTC. The rearrangement joins TRBV9 to TRBJ2-6; no definite D call. In germline, CDR1 is SGDLS, CDR2 YYNGEE. The CDR3 length is 14 residues. V lost 0 bases, J lost 4 bases, and 5 bases lay in between. The entire variable domain, with the rest obtained from reference TRBV9 and TRBJ2-6, is as follows: DSGVTQTPKHLITATGQRVTLRCSPRSGDLSVYWYQQSLDQGLQFLIQYYNGEERAKGNILERFSAQQFPDLHSELNLSSLELGDSALYFCASSVVPGANVLTFGAGSRLTVL.

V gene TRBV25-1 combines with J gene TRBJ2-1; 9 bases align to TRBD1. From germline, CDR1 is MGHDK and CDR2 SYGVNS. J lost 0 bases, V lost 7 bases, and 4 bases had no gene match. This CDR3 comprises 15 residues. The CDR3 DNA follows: TGTGCCAGCAACCCGACAGGGGGCTCCTACAATGAGCAGTTCTTC. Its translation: CASNPTGGSYNEQFF.

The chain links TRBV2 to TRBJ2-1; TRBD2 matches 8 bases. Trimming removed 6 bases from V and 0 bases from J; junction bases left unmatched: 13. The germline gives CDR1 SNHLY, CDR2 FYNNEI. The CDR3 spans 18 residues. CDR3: CASSDPGLGGSSYNEQFF. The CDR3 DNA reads TGTGCCAGCAGCGATCCGGGACTAGGCGGGAGCTCCTACAATGAGCAGTTCTTC.

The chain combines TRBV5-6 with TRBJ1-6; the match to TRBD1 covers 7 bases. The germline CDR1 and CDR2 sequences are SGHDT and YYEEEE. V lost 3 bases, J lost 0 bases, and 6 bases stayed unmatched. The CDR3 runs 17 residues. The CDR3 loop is CASSSKQGSSYNSPLHF. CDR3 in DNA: TGTGCCAGCAGCTCGAAACAGGGGAGCTCCTATAATTCACCCCTCCACTTT.